These 30 T cell receptor beta chains came from one sample sequenced in a study of T cell responses to AZD1222 COVID-19 vaccine. The method was immunoSEQ multiplex PCR; TCRdb's version includes in-frame clones alone and lacks a portion of them. The sample holds 95,000 to 110,000 clones, roughly nine tenths seen once. The input for sequencing was peripheral blood, taken on day 0 of AZD1222 vaccination. Every receptor here comes from an adult in good health.

The chain couples TRBV21-1 to TRBJ1-4; no DNA check was done on the table's D call, TRBD1. TRBV21-1 is tagged as a pseudogene. This CDR3 is 16 amino acids long. In DNA form, the CDR3 reads TGTGCCAGCAGAGCCTCGGACAGGTGCACTAATGAAAAACTGTTTTTT. Protein sequence: CASRASDRCTNEKLFF.

CDR3 in DNA: TGTGCCAGCAGTGAGGGATCCGCGGGGGTTTTCGGAGGTCAGCCCCAGCATTTT. Amino acids: CASSEGSAGVFGGQPQHF. The chain couples TRBV6-1 to TRBJ1-5, with TRBD1 as a possible D gene (5 bases). The CDR3 contains 18 residues. V dropped 3 bases and J dropped 6 bases, with 24 bases sitting between them. Germline loops: CDR1 MNHNS, CDR2 SASEGT.

The V and J genes are TRBV5-1 and TRBJ2-2; D gene unclear. In germline, CDR1 is SGHRS, CDR2 YFSETQ. The CDR3 has 15 residues. V was trimmed by 0 bases and J by 1 base, leaving 7 bases between them. The CDR3 spells CASSLDSGNTGELFF. CDR3 sequence (DNA): TGCGCCAGCAGCTTGGATTCGGGGAACACCGGGGAGCTGTTTTTT.

J is TRBJ2-5 and V is TRBV24-1; tentative D call: TRBD1 (5 bases). The CDR3 covers 15 residues. Germline V lookup: CDR1 KGHDR, CDR2 SFDVKD. Trimming removed 4 bases at V and 1 base at J, with 12 bases between. The CDR3 DNA follows: TGTGCCACCAGTGAACTGACAGATATCCAAGAGACCCAGTACTTC. This codes for CATSELTDIQETQYF.

The V call is TRBV11-2, the J call TRBJ2-7; D is ambiguous. Per germline, CDR1 SGHAT and CDR2 FQNNGV. There are 12 residues in the CDR3. V shed 3 bases and J shed 6 bases, with 9 bases lying between them. CDR3: CASSFSYREQYF. The CDR3 DNA reads TGTGCCAGCAGCTTTTCCTATCGCGAGCAGTACTTC.

This clone was observed a single time. The J gene is TRBJ2-7, the V gene TRBV3-1 (or the pseudogene TRBV3-2), with 8 bases that match TRBD2. V was pared by 2 bases and J by 9 bases, with 9 bases of the junction left unmatched. In germline, CDR1 is LGHDT, CDR2 YNNKEL (reference sequence). The CDR3 contains 14 residues. CDR3 sequence reads: CASSQSSTGGGQYF. CDR3 sequence (DNA): TGTGCCAGCAGCCAATCGTCGACGGGAGGGGGGCAGTACTTC.

The chain links TRBV13 to TRBJ1-3; D remains ambiguous. This CDR3 contains 14 residues. V lost 0 bases to trimming and J lost 9 bases, with 12 bases between them. The germline V gene encodes CDR1 PRHDT and CDR2 FYEKMQ (reference sequence). Written as DNA, the CDR3 is TGTGCCAGCAGCTTAGGCCGGCCCCTTGGCACCATATATTTT. This translates into CASSLGRPLGTIYF.

This clone was seen more than once but under ten times. This CDR3 reads CASSSGQGSNEKLFF. Written as DNA, the CDR3 is TGTGCCAGCAGCTCCGGACAGGGATCTAATGAAAAACTGTTTTTT. The J gene is TRBJ1-4, the V gene TRBV5-8, with 8 bases that match TRBD1. Germline V CDR1 and CDR2: SGHTS, YDEGEE. The V segment lost 3 bases and the J segment 3 bases; nucleotides outside the gene matches: 4. The CDR3 covers 15 residues.

There are a few counts of this clone. The CDR3 DNA follows: TGTGCCAGCAGCTTAACGAGGGATCGAAATCAGCCCCAGCATTTT. Translation: CASSLTRDRNQPQHF. The genes are TRBV7-8 and TRBJ1-5, with D uncertain. This CDR3 has 15 residues. V lost 2 bases and J 4 bases, leaving 12 bases between the germline ends. Per germline, CDR1 SGHVS and CDR2 FQNEAQ.

The chain employs TRBV30 and TRBJ1-6, with D unresolved. This CDR3 comprises 16 residues. V lost 2 bases to trimming and J lost 8 bases, with 19 bases between them. Germline CDR1 reads GTSNPN; CDR2 reads SVGIG (reference sequence). CDR3: CAWSFQRSGLDSPLHF. Written as DNA, the CDR3 is TGTGCCTGGAGTTTCCAGAGGTCGGGGTTAGATTCACCCCTCCACTTT.

The sample holds one count of this clone. The chain is built from TRBV12-5 and TRBJ2-7; 12 nucleotides agree with TRBD2. After removal of 6 bases from V and 1 base from J, the junction contained 10 bases not matched to a gene. Germline lookup yields CDR1 LGHNT and CDR2 FRNRAP. The CDR3 spans 17 residues. CDR3 DNA: TGTGCTAGTGGCCTGGCTCTAGCGGGAGGGCCTTCCTACGAGCAGTACTTC. Its protein is CASGLALAGGPSYEQYF.

The chain joins TRBV14 to TRBJ2-7; D call uncertain. The CDR3 spans 18 residues. V lost 3 bases and J lost 3, with 24 bases in between. Germline V gene lookup returns CDR1 SGHDN and CDR2 FVKESK. CDR3 loop: CASSQAPPDPLLYYEQYF. The CDR3 nucleotides read TGTGCCAGCAGCCAGGCCCCCCCCGACCCCTTGCTATACTACGAGCAGTACTTC. Supplemented by reference TRBV14 and TRBJ2-7, the full variable domain reads EAGVTQFPSHSVIEKGQTVTLRCDPISGHDNLYWYRRVMGKEIKFLLHFVKESKQDESGMPNNRFLAERTGGTYSTLKVQPAELEDSGVYFCASSQAPPDPLLYYEQYFGPGTRLTVT.

The V and J genes are TRBV11-3 and TRBJ2-1; 9 bases are a match to TRBD2. In germline, CDR1 is SGHNT, CDR2 YENEEA. Losses at the gene ends were 5 bases for V and 1 base for J; bases not matched to a gene: 3. The CDR3 contains 15 residues. The CDR3 sequence: CASSRLADSYNEQFF. The CDR3 DNA reads as TGTGCCAGCAGCCGACTAGCGGATTCCTACAATGAGCAGTTCTTC.

The chain carries TRBV5-1 and TRBJ2-2; D ambiguous. The V end was cut by 0 bases, the J end by 5 bases, with 8 bases between. Germline V lookup: CDR1 SGHRS, CDR2 YFSETQ. This CDR3 contains 14 residues. The CDR3 DNA reads TGCGCCAGCAGCTTGGGGGTGGTAACCGGGGAGCTGTTTTTT. Translating gives CASSLGVVTGELFF. Together with reference TRBV5-1 and TRBJ2-2, the CDR3 gives the full variable domain: KAGVTQTPRYLIKTRGQQVTLSCSPISGHRSVSWYQQTPGQGLQFLFEYFSETQRNKGNFPGRFSGRQFSNSRSEMNVSTLELGDSALYLCASSLGVVTGELFFGEGSRLTVL.

This clone was observed a single time. The chain has TRBV27 and TRBJ1-2; no reliable D call. Germline lookup yields CDR1 MNHEY and CDR2 SMNVEV (reference sequence). This CDR3 region has 15 residues. The germline V and J ends were trimmed by 0 bases and 8 bases, with 16 bases remaining between them. The DNA for the CDR3 is TGTGCCAGCAGTTTATCATTCGGGGTGTCGGGAGGCTACACCTTC. Protein product: CASSLSFGVSGGYTF.

CDR3 amino acids: CASSLDRASSPLHF. The CDR3 nucleotides read TGTGCCAGCTCACTCGACAGGGCTAGTTCACCCCTCCACTTT. The chain links TRBV18 to TRBJ1-6, with 7 positions matching TRBD1. The CDR3 contains 14 residues. V shed 4 bases, J shed 9 bases, and the junction held 6 bases outside the gene matches. In germline, CDR1 is KGHSH, CDR2 LQKENI.

With regard to this clone: This specimen includes other DNA sequences encoding the same CDR3. In DNA form, the CDR3 reads TGTGCCAGCAGCCCCGAACTAGGAGTCTACGAGCAGTACTTC. This encodes CASSPELGVYEQYF. This chain joins TRBV5-4 and TRBJ2-7; a weak D match, TRBD2 (5 bases). V lost 4 bases and J lost 3, with 14 bases in between. Germline lookup yields CDR1 SGHNT and CDR2 YYREEE (reference sequence). This CDR3 is built from 14 residues.

The V and J genes are TRBV11-2 and TRBJ1-1; D not certain. V shed 2 bases and J shed 1 base, with 5 bases lying between them. CDR3 length equals 13 residues. The germline CDR1 and CDR2 sequences are SGHAT and FQNNGV. CDR3 coding DNA: TGTGCCAGCAGCTTATCGCCGAACACTGAAGCTTTCTTT. The encoded protein is CASSLSPNTEAFF.

J is TRBJ1-5 and V is TRBV28, with no clear D. V lost 5 bases, J lost 3 bases, and 5 bases lay in between. CDR3 length equals 12 residues. Germline assignment: CDR1 MDHEN and CDR2 SYDVKM. In nucleotides, the CDR3 is TGTGCCAGCAGTCAACTCAATCAGCCCCAGCATTTT. Protein sequence: CASSQLNQPQHF.

The V and J genes are TRBV29-1 and TRBJ2-7; unclear D gene. Germline V CDR1 and CDR2: SQVTM, ANQGSEA. This CDR3 has 13 amino acids. V was trimmed by 4 bases and J by 2 bases, leaving 12 bases between them. The CDR3 region has the DNA TGCAGCGTTGTGTCCAGGCGGACCTACGAGCAGTACTTC. It codes for CSVVSRRTYEQYF.

The chain joins TRBV3-1 (or the pseudogene TRBV3-2) to TRBJ2-7; possible D gene TRBD1, 5 bases. The CDR3 is 13 amino acids. CDR1 LGHDT and CDR2 YNNKEL come from the germline V gene (reference sequence). Trimming took off 3 bases at V and 4 bases at J, with 10 bases between the two ends. As DNA, the CDR3 is TGTGCCAGCAGCCAGGACACCCTATACGAGCAGTACTTC. This gives the protein CASSQDTLYEQYF.

The chain joins TRBV30 to TRBJ2-7; a possible D gene is TRBD2 (7 bases). The CDR3 is 16 residues long. V lost 4 bases to trimming and J lost 2 bases, with 21 bases between them. Germline V lookup: CDR1 GTSNPN, CDR2 SVGIG (reference sequence). The CDR3, as DNA: TGTGCCTGGAATCGGGGAGGGACAAAGGCTACCTACGAGCAGTACTTC. Residues: CAWNRGGTKATYEQYF.

V usage is TRBV20-1 and J usage is TRBJ2-3; D gene uncertain. The CDR3 loop spans 11 amino acids. Germline CDR1 and CDR2: DFQATT and SNEGSKA (reference sequence). Trimming shortened V by 6 bases and J by 4 bases, and 8 bases separated the two germline ends. This CDR3 is CSAVKADTQYF. DNA of the CDR3: TGCAGTGCGGTAAAGGCAGATACGCAGTATTTT.

The chain carries TRBV6-5 and TRBJ2-7; D perhaps matches TRBD1 (6 bases). The length of the CDR3 is 11 residues. V lost 5 bases and J lost 6, with 8 bases in between. Germline lookup yields CDR1 MNHEY and CDR2 SVGAGI. CDR3 DNA: TGTGCCAGCAGTCCAGGGGTCGAGCAGTACTTC. It specifies CASSPGVEQYF.

The chain employs TRBV7-2 and TRBJ1-2, with D unclear. Germline CDR1 and CDR2: SGHTA and FQGNSA. The ends were cut back, 1 base at V and 2 bases at J, with 8 bases in the middle. The CDR3 has 14 amino acids. The CDR3, as DNA: TGTGCCAGCAGCTTAGGCAGCTTAAACTATGGCTACACCTTC. This translates into CASSLGSLNYGYTF.

The chain couples TRBV6-2 or TRBV6-3 to TRBJ1-3; D is uncertain. Trimming shortened V by 5 bases and J by 4 bases, and 9 bases separated the two germline ends. There are 13 residues in the CDR3. CDR1 is MNHEY and CDR2 is SVGEGT in the germline V gene. Written as DNA, the CDR3 is TGTGCCAGCAGTACGACTGAAGGAAACACCATATATTTT. It specifies CASSTTEGNTIYF.

V usage is TRBV3-1 (or the pseudogene TRBV3-2) and J usage is TRBJ1-1, with 9 bases lining up with TRBD1. This CDR3 is built from 17 residues. Germline-derived CDR1 and CDR2 are LGHDT and YNNKEL (reference sequence). The V and J ends lost 6 bases and 3 bases, in that order; junction bases with no gene match: 14. Here the CDR3 DNA reads TGTGCCAGCAGAGAAACAGGGACAGGGAGCTTGCACACTGAAGCTTTCTTT. Its translation: CASRETGTGSLHTEAFF.

The genes are TRBV28 and TRBJ2-2; D gene ambiguous. The CDR3 runs 16 residues. The germline V gene encodes CDR1 MDHEN and CDR2 SYDVKM. V gave up 6 bases and J gave up 7 bases, with 21 bases separating them. CDR3 bases: TGTGCCAGCAGGCACCGCCCCGCGACGATCATCGGGGAGCTGTTTTTT. This sequence encodes CASRHRPATIIGELFF.

The chain employs TRBV14 and TRBJ2-1, with D possibly matching TRBD2 (5 bases). Trimming cost V 0 bases and J 1 base, with 16 bases left between them. Germline V gives CDR1 SGHDN, CDR2 FVKESK. The CDR3 contains 18 residues. CDR3 DNA: TGTGCCAGCAGCCAAGATGGCCCGTGGGGAGTATCCTACAATGAGCAGTTCTTC. Its translation is CASSQDGPWGVSYNEQFF.

J is TRBJ1-4 and V is TRBV7-2; maybe TRBD1 (6 bases). CDR1 SGHTA and CDR2 FQGNSA come from the germline V gene. V was shortened by 1 base and J by 5 bases, with 14 bases between the two germline ends. The CDR3 is 16 amino acids. CDR3 sequence reads: CASSLVQGSLNEKLFF. CDR3 nucleotides: TGTGCCAGCAGCTTAGTCCAGGGGTCCCTGAATGAAAAACTGTTTTTT.